The clone carrying this TCR beta chain was picked up one time. Authors' data handling: The assay estimated nucleated cells by amplifying reference gene primers. Libraries were prepared by immunoSEQ multiplex PCR; TCRdb keeps only in-frame clonotypes and omits some of them. V, J and clone size are those of that table, while D and trimming were read from the DNA. Counted here are about 130,000 clones, approximately 88% occurring once; the ten biggest clones make up about a tenth. The data derive from a study of blood T cell repertoires in COVID-19. At the level of the study: Some COVID-19 samples were acute and others convalescent; all came from the United States, Italy and Spain. T cells, B-cell-depleted T cells, or PBMCs provided the cDNA or gDNA that served as material.

The CDR3 consists of 15 residues. V gave up 1 base and J gave up 2 bases, with 11 bases separating them. From germline, CDR1 is SEHNR and CDR2 FQNEAQ (reference sequence). Material: peripheral blood. The sequence was obtained from a man aged 45 to 65 with acute or convalescent COVID-19. This chain uses TRBV7-9 with TRBJ1-1, with D possibly being TRBD1 (5 bases). In DNA, the CDR3 is TGTGCCAGCAGCTTAGTGCGGGGGTACAACACTGAAGCTTTCTTT. Translated, it gives CASSLVRGYNTEAFF.